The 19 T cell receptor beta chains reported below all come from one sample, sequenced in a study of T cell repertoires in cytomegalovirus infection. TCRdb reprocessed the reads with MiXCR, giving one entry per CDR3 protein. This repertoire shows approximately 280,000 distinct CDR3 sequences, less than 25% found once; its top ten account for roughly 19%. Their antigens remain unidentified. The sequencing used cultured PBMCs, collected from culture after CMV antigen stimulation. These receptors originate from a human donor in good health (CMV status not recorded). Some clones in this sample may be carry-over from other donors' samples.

The DNA for the CDR3 is TGTGCCAGCAGTTTATCGCAGGGGTTTGGGGCCAACGTCCTGACTTTC. Its protein product is CASSLSQGFGANVLTF. The chain links TRBV27 to TRBJ2-6; D is perhaps TRBD1 (6 bases). The germline V gene has CDR1 MNHEY and CDR2 SMNVEV (reference sequence). There are 16 residues in the CDR3. Trimming removed 0 bases from V and 3 bases from J, with 9 bases in between.

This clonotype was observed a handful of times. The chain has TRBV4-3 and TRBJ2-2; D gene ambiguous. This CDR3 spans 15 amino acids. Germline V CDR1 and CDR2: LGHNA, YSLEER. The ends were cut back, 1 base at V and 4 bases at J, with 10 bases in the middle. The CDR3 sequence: CASSQVTGLTGELFF. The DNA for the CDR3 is TGCGCCAGCAGCCAAGTCACGGGCCTCACCGGGGAGCTGTTTTTT.

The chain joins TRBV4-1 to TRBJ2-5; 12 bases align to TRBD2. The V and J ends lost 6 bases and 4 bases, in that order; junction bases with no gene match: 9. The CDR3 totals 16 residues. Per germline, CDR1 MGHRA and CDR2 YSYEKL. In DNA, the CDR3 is TGCGCCAGCAGTCAACAGCCGGGACTAGCGGGAGAGACCCAGTACTTC. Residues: CASSQQPGLAGETQYF.

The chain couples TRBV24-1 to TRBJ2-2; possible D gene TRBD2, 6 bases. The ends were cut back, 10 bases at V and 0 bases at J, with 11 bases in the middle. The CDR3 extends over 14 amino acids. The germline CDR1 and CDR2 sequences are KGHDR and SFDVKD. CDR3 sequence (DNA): TGTGCCACTAGAGTAGCGGCGAACACCGGGGAGCTGTTTTTT. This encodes CATRVAANTGELFF.

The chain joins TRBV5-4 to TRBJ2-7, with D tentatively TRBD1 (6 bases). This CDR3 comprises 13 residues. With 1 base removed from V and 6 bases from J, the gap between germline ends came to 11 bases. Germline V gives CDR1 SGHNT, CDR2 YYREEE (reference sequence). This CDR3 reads CASSLMQGSEQYV. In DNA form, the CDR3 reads TGTGCCAGCAGCTTGATGCAGGGGTCCGAGCAGTACGTC.

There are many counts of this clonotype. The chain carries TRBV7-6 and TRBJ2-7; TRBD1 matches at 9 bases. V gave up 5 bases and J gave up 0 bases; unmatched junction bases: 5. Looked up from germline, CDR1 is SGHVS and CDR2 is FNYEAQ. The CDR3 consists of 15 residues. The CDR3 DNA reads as TGTGCCAGCAGCCGACAGGGGGACCCCTCCTACGAGCAGTACTTC. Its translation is CASSRQGDPSYEQYF.

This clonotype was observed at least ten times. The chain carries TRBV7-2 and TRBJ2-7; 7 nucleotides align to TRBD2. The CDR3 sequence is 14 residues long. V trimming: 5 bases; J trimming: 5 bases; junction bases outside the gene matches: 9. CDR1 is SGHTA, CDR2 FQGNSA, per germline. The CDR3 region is CASSARFRGDEQYF. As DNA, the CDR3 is TGTGCCAGCAGCGCCCGTTTCCGGGGGGACGAGCAGTACTTC. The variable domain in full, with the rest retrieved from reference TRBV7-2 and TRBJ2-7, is GAGVSQSPSNKVTEKGKDVELRCDPISGHTALYWYRQSLGQGLEFLIYFQGNSAPDKSGLPSDRFSAERTGGSVSTLTIQRTQQEDSAVYLCASSARFRGDEQYFGPGTRLTVT.

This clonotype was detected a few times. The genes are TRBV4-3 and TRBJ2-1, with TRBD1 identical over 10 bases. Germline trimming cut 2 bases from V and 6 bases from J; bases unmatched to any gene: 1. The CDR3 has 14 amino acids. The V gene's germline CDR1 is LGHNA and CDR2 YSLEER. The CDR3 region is CASSQWTGGNEQFF. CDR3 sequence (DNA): TGCGCCAGCAGCCAATGGACAGGGGGCAATGAGCAGTTCTTC.

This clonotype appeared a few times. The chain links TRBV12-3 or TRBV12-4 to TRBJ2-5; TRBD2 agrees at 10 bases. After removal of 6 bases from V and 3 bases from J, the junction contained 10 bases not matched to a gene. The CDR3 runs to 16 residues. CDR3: CASSPLAGAGEETQYF. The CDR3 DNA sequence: TGTGCCAGCAGCCCCCTAGCGGGGGCGGGAGAAGAGACCCAGTACTTC.

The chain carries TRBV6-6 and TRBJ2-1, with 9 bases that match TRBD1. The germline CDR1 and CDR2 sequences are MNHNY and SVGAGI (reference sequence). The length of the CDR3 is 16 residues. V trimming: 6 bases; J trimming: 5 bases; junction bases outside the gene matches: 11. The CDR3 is CASRPTTGGRDNEQFF. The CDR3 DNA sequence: TGTGCCAGCAGACCAACGACAGGGGGAAGGGACAATGAGCAGTTCTTC.

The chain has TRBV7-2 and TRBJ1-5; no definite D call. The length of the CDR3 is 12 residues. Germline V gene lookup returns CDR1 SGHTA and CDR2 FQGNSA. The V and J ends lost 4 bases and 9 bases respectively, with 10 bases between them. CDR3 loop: CASSYTGRPQHF. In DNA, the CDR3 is TGTGCCAGCAGCTACACCGGTAGGCCCCAGCATTTT.

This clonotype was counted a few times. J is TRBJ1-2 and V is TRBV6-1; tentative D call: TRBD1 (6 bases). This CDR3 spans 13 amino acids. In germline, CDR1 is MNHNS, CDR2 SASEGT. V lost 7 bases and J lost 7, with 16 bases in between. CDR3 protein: CASMATGRIGYTF. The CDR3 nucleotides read TGTGCCAGCATGGCCACAGGGAGGATTGGCTACACCTTC.

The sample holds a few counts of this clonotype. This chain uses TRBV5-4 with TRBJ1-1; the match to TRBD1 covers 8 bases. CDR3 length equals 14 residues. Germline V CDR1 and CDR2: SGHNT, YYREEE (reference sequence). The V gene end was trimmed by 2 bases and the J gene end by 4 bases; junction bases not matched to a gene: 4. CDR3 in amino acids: CASSLQGVVTEAFF. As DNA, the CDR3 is TGTGCCAGCAGCTTACAGGGGGTAGTCACTGAAGCTTTCTTT.

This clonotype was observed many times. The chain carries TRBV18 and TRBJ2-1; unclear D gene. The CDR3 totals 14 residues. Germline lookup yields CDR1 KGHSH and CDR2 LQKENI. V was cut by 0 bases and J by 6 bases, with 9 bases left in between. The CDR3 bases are TGTGCCAGCTCACCACCCGGCGGTTTCAATGAGCAGTTCTTC. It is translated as CASSPPGGFNEQFF.

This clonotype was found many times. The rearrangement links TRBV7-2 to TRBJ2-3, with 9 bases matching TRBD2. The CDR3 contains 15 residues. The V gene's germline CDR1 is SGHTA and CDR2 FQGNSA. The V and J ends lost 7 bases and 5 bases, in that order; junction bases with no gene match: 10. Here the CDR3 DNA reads TGTGCCAGCACCGCGGGGGGGGCGGGAGGAGATACGCAGTATTTT. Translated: CASTAGGAGGDTQYF.

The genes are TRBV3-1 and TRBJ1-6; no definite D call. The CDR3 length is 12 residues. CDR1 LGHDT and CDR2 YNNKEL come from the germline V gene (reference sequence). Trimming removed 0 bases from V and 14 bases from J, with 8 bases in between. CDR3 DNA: TGTGCCAGCAGCCAAGAGGGCGCCTCCCTCCACTTT. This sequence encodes CASSQEGASLHF.

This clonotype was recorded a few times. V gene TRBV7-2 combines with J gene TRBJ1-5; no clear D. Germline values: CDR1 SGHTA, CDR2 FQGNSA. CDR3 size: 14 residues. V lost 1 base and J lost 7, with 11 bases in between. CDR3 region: CASSLDGDYQPQHF. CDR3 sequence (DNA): TGTGCCAGCAGCTTAGACGGGGATTACCAGCCCCAGCATTTT.

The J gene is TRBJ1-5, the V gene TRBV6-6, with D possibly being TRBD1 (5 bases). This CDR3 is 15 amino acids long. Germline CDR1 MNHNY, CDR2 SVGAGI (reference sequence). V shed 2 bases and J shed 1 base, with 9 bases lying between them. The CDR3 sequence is CASSYPGNSNQPQHF. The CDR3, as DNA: TGTGCCAGCAGTTACCCAGGGAACAGCAATCAGCCCCAGCATTTT.

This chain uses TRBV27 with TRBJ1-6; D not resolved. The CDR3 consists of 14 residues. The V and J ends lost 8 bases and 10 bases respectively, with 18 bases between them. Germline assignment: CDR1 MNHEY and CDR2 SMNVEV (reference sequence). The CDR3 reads CASRQHAYGSPLHF. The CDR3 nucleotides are TGTGCCAGCCGCCAGCACGCCTACGGATCACCCCTCCACTTT.